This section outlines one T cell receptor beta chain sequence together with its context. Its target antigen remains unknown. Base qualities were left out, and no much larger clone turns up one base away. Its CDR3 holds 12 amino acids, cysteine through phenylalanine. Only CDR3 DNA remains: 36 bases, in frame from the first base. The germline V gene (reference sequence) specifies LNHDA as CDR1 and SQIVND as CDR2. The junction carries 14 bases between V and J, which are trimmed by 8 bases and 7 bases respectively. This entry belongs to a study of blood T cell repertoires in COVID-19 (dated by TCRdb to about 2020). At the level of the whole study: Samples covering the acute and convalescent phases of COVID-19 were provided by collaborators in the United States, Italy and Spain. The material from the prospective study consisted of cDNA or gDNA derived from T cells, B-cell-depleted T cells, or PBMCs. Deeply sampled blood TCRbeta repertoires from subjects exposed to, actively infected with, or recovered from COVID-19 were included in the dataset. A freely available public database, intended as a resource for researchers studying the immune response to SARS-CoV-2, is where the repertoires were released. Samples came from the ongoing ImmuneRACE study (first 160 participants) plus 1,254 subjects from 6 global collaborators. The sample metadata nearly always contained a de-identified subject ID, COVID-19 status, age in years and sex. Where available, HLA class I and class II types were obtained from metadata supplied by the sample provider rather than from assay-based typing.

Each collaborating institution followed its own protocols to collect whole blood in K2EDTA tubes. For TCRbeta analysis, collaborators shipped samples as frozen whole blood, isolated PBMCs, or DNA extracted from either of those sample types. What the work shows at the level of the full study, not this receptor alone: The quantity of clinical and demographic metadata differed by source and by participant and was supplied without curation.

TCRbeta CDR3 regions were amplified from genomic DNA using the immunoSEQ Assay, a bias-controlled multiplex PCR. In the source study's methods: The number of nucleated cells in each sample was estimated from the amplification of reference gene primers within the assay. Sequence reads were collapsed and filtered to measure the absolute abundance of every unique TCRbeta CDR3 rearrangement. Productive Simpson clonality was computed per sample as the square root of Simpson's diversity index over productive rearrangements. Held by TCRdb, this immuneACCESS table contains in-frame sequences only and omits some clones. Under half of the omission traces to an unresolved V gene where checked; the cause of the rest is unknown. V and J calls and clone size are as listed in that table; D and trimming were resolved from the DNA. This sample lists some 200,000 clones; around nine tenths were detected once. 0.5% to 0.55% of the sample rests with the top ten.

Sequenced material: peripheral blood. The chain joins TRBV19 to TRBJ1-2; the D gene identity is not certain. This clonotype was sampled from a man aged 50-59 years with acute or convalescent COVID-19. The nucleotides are TGTGCCAGTCGCCGGGGTGGCGGTGGCTACACCTTC. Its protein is CASRRGGGGYTF.